Each of the 27 T cell receptor beta chains below was sequenced from the same sample in a study of T cells in Graves' hyperthyroidism and ophthalmopathy. Authors of the study amplified TCR beta CDR3 regions from RNA transcripts. The HTBI primer set served for first-round RT-PCR of the TCR CDR3. TCRdb reprocessed the multiplex PCR reads via MiXCR and lists one record per CDR3 protein. The data hold hundreds of thousands of distinct CDR3 sequences, with roughly 15% observed a single time. The sample comprised blood. The receptors were sampled from a woman aged 45-65 years with Graves' ophthalmopathy.

This clonotype was seen ten or more times. This sequence joins TRBV30 and TRBJ2-7, with D maybe TRBD2 (5 bases). The CDR3 covers 14 residues. The germline V gene has CDR1 GTSNPN and CDR2 SVGIG (reference sequence). Trimming left V 0 bases short and J 5 bases short, with 14 bases between. The CDR3 here is CAWSVLAGSHEQYF. For the CDR3, the DNA is TGTGCCTGGAGTGTCCTAGCTGGGTCCCACGAGCAGTACTTC.

This clonotype has ten or more counts. V is TRBV20-1 and J is TRBJ2-5, with D uncertain. V was clipped by 3 bases and J by 2 bases, with 7 bases between them. Germline CDR1 DFQATT, CDR2 SNEGSKA (reference sequence). This CDR3 has 12 residues. Here the CDR3 reads CSASPHQETQYF. The CDR3 DNA sequence: TGCAGTGCTAGTCCACATCAAGAGACCCAGTACTTC.

As to this clonotype: This clone may be a read error of a much larger clone one base away. This chain uses TRBV6-1 with TRBJ2-1; D remains ambiguous. CDR3 length: 14 amino acids. Germline CDR1 and CDR2: MNHNS and SASEGT. Deletions cut 3 bases from V and 4 bases from J, with 10 bases between. The CDR3 sequence: CASSESNSYNEQFF. DNA for the CDR3: TGTGCCAGCAGTGAGTCGAACAGTTACAATGAGCAGTTCTTC.

This clonotype was recorded at least ten times. This CDR3 is CASRLGTTDYEQYF. As DNA, the CDR3 is TGTGCCAGCAGACTGGGGACTACCGACTACGAGCAGTACTTC. The rearrangement joins TRBV2 to TRBJ2-7, with 7 bases identical to TRBD2. The CDR3 is made up of 14 amino acids. The V gene end was trimmed by 6 bases and the J gene end by 3 bases; junction bases not matched to a gene: 8. Germline-derived CDR1 and CDR2 are SNHLY and FYNNEI.

This clonotype was seen ten or more times. This chain links TRBV6-2 or TRBV6-3 with TRBJ2-7, with a possible D match to TRBD2 (5 bases). From germline, CDR1 is MNHEY and CDR2 SVGEGT. The V end lost 4 bases, the J end lost 2 bases, and 12 bases lay between the germline ends. This CDR3 comprises 14 residues. The CDR3 DNA sequence: TGTGCCAGCAGTTCTCCGCGGGCCGCCTACGAGCAGTACTTC. Translated: CASSSPRAAYEQYF.

This clonotype was detected many times. This sequence joins TRBV20-1 and TRBJ2-7, with 13 bases that match TRBD2. The germline gives CDR1 DFQATT, CDR2 SNEGSKA (reference sequence). This CDR3 comprises 16 residues. Trimming cost V 3 bases and J 5 bases; bases outside gene matches: 10. CDR3 region: CSARPGTSGKLHEQYF. The CDR3 bases are TGCAGTGCTAGGCCGGGGACTAGCGGGAAGCTCCACGAGCAGTACTTC.

This clonotype appeared many times. The V gene is TRBV3-1, the J gene TRBJ1-3; D unclear. Trimming took off 3 bases at V and 6 bases at J, with 9 bases between the two ends. CDR1 is LGHDT and CDR2 is YNNKEL in the germline V gene (reference sequence). The CDR3 contains 13 residues. The CDR3 region is CASSQVTENTIYF. CDR3 bases: TGTGCCAGCAGCCAGGTGACGGAAAACACCATATATTTT. The full variable domain, its missing parts supplied by reference TRBV3-1 and TRBJ1-3, is DTAVSQTPKYLVTQMGNDKSIKCEQNLGHDTMYWYKQDSKKFLKIMFSYNNKELIINETVPNRFSPKSPDKAHLNLHINSLELGDSAVYFCASSQVTENTIYFGEGSWLTVV.

This clonotype was counted at least ten times. V and J are TRBV5-1 and TRBJ2-3; unclear D gene. Trimming pared 4 bases from V and 0 bases from J, leaving 9 bases between. CDR3 length equals 14 residues. The germline V gene has CDR1 SGHRS and CDR2 YFSETQ. The CDR3 here is CASSNDLSTDTQYF. The CDR3 DNA reads as TGCGCCAGCAGCAACGACCTGAGCACAGATACGCAGTATTTT.

The rearrangement links TRBV6-5 to TRBJ2-3, with 8 bases lining up with TRBD1. The V gene end was trimmed by 5 bases and the J gene end by 3 bases; junction bases not matched to a gene: 7. The CDR3 loop spans 15 amino acids. Germline-derived CDR1 and CDR2 are MNHEY and SVGAGI. In DNA form, the CDR3 reads TGTGCCAGCAGTAACGACAGGGGTTCGACAGATACGCAGTATTTT. It yields the protein CASSNDRGSTDTQYF.

This clonotype was picked up many times. The chain recombines TRBV10-3 with TRBJ1-2, with no clear D. The CDR3 has 13 residues. V lost 4 bases and J lost 4, with 10 bases in between. CDR1 and CDR2 (germline): ENHRY, SYGVKD. The CDR3 reads CAISGGLTYGYTF. DNA for the CDR3: TGTGCCATCAGTGGTGGCCTAACCTATGGCTACACCTTC.

This clonotype was recorded at least ten times. The J gene is TRBJ1-1, the V gene TRBV6-2 or TRBV6-3, with a weak D call TRBD1 (5 bases). Germline V gives CDR1 MNHEY, CDR2 SVGEGT. With 0 bases removed from V and 0 bases from J, the gap between germline ends came to 11 bases. This CDR3 comprises 16 residues. CDR3 sequence: CASSYSVGPMNTEAFF. The CDR3 region has the DNA TGTGCCAGCAGTTACTCGGTGGGACCCATGAACACTGAAGCTTTCTTT.

CDR3 sequence (DNA): TGTGCCAGCAGCCAAGAGAAAGGGAATCCGTACTACGAGCAGTACTTC. This encodes CASSQEKGNPYYEQYF. The chain is built from TRBV4-2 and TRBJ2-7; D ambiguous. V shed 0 bases and J shed 3 bases, with 15 bases lying between them. Germline V CDR1 and CDR2: LGHNA, YNFKEQ. There are 16 residues in the CDR3.

This clonotype was recorded many times. This chain joins TRBV30 and TRBJ1-1; 7 bases align to TRBD1. Germline V gene lookup returns CDR1 GTSNPN and CDR2 SVGIG (reference sequence). This CDR3 has 15 amino acids. Trimming at V came to 0 bases and at J to 2 bases, leaving 6 bases not matched to a gene. The CDR3 region is CAWSVLGDRNTEAFF. CDR3 bases: TGTGCCTGGAGTGTTCTCGGGGACAGAAACACTGAAGCTTTCTTT.

In this sample, this clonotype turned up many times. V is TRBV29-1 and J is TRBJ2-7; TRBD1 matches at 8 bases. The CDR3 has 12 amino acids. Germline CDR1 reads SQVTM; CDR2 reads ANQGSEA. The V gene end was trimmed by 4 bases and the J gene end by 4 bases; junction bases not matched to a gene: 3. The CDR3 coding sequence is TGCAGCGTTGGACAGGGGAAGTACGAGCAGTACTTC. Translating it yields CSVGQGKYEQYF.

The chain joins TRBV7-3 to TRBJ2-3; 7 positions match TRBD1. Germline V gene sequence: CDR1 SGHTA, CDR2 FQGTGA. The V and J ends lost 5 bases and 2 bases, in that order; junction bases with no gene match: 7. The CDR3 runs 15 residues. The CDR3 is CASSQGTASTDTQYF. The DNA for the CDR3 is TGTGCCAGCAGCCAAGGGACAGCCTCCACAGATACGCAGTATTTT.

As concerns this clonotype: A read error is possible here, since a much larger clone lies one base away. The chain joins TRBV20-1 to TRBJ2-7; the D is unclear. The germline CDR1 and CDR2 sequences are DFQATT and SNEGSKA (reference sequence). The V end was cut by 2 bases, the J end by 0 bases, with 8 bases between. This CDR3 has 13 residues. The CDR3 loop reads CSARPGDSYEQYF. In DNA form, the CDR3 reads TGCAGTGCTAGACCAGGAGACTCCTACGAGCAGTACTTC.

This clonotype has a handful of counts. The chain carries TRBV27 and TRBJ1-5; D is possibly TRBD1 (5 bases). The CDR3 spans 15 residues. Germline CDR1 and CDR2: MNHEY and SMNVEV (reference sequence). V was cut by 5 bases and J by 9 bases, with 20 bases left in between. CDR3 sequence reads: CASSPTGTGDGPQHF. In nucleotides, the CDR3 is TGTGCCAGCAGTCCAACCGGGACCGGAGACGGGCCCCAGCATTTT.

This clonotype came up many times. The rearrangement links TRBV3-1 to TRBJ1-2; D uncertain. Germline V gives CDR1 LGHDT, CDR2 YNNKEL (reference sequence). V was shortened by 4 bases and J by 4 bases, with 16 bases between the two germline ends. The CDR3 spans 15 residues. For the CDR3, the DNA is TGTGCCAGCAGCCCTACCCTGGACGCTGGCTATGGCTACACCTTC. Translated, it gives CASSPTLDAGYGYTF.

This clonotype was seen many times. The chain has TRBV12-3 or TRBV12-4 and TRBJ1-1; 7 nucleotides match TRBD1. Trimming took 7 bases from V and 4 from J; bases not matched to a gene: 3. This CDR3 region has 12 residues. Here the CDR3 DNA reads TGTGCCAGCACCTCAGGGGGCACTGAAGCTTTCTTT. Protein product: CASTSGGTEAFF.

The J gene is TRBJ2-3, the V gene TRBV28; D gene uncertain. V lost 3 bases to trimming and J lost 3 bases, with 19 bases between them. The CDR3 length is 17 residues. Germline CDR1 is MDHEN and CDR2 is SYDVKM. The DNA for the CDR3 is TGTGCCAGCAGTTTTATCCCCTACCTCCAAGGGACAGATACGCAGTATTTT. Its translation: CASSFIPYLQGTDTQYF.

This clonotype was counted ten times or more. The gene calls are TRBV2 and TRBJ1-3; D not certain. This CDR3 is built from 13 residues. The ends were cut back, 3 bases at V and 7 bases at J, with 10 bases in the middle. Germline CDR1 SNHLY, CDR2 FYNNEI. The CDR3 DNA is TGTGCCAGCAGTGATAAGAGGGCCAACACCATATATTTT. Translated: CASSDKRANTIYF.

With regard to this clonotype: A much more abundant neighbour one base away suggests this may be a read error. This chain connects TRBV6-1 to TRBJ1-3; perhaps TRBD1 as D (5 bases). This CDR3 spans 19 amino acids. The germline V gene has CDR1 MNHNS and CDR2 SASEGT. Trimming pared 3 bases from V and 3 bases from J, leaving 24 bases between. The CDR3 DNA is TGTGCCAGCAGTGACCCCATCCCCCTCGGGGGGGATGTTGGAAACACCATATATTTT. Protein sequence: CASSDPIPLGGDVGNTIYF.

This clonotype was seen ten or more times. The rearrangement joins TRBV12-3 or TRBV12-4 to TRBJ2-2; perhaps TRBD1 as D (6 bases). Trimming removed 7 bases at V and 4 bases at J, with 19 bases between. This CDR3 comprises 16 residues. Written as DNA, the CDR3 is TGTGCCAGCATCCCGTTCAGGGGCGCGGGCACCGGGGAGCTGTTTTTT. This sequence encodes CASIPFRGAGTGELFF.

This clonotype has at least ten counts. This chain links TRBV12-3 or TRBV12-4 with TRBJ2-7; no clear D gene. Trimming removed 3 bases from V and 3 bases from J, with 9 bases in between. The CDR3 is 13 residues long. The DNA of the CDR3 is TGTGCCAGCAGTTTTCCCCCCATCTACGAGCAGTACTTC. Amino acids: CASSFPPIYEQYF.

The sample holds a few counts of this clonotype. This chain links TRBV6-2 or TRBV6-3 with TRBJ2-1; 11 bases align to TRBD2. CDR3 length: 17 amino acids. Germline CDR1 and CDR2: MNHEY and SVGEGT. The V segment lost 2 bases and the J segment 5 bases; nucleotides outside the gene matches: 8. This chain's CDR3 is CASSYGLAGGWNNEQFF. DNA for the CDR3: TGTGCCAGCAGTTACGGGCTAGCGGGAGGCTGGAACAATGAGCAGTTCTTC.

This clonotype was counted ten times or more. The V and J genes are TRBV5-5 and TRBJ1-1; D is uncertain. Germline V lookup: CDR1 SGHKS, CDR2 YYEKEE (reference sequence). The CDR3 runs to 12 residues. The V gene lost 3 bases and the J gene lost 1 base, with 4 bases spanning the gap. In DNA form, the CDR3 reads TGTGCCAGCAGCTGGCAGAACACTGAAGCTTTCTTT. Encoded protein: CASSWQNTEAFF.

This CDR3 is CASSISPQGLGYEQYF. The CDR3 DNA reads as TGCGCCAGCTCAATAAGCCCCCAGGGGCTGGGCTACGAGCAGTACTTC. The chain has TRBV5-1 and TRBJ2-7, with D perhaps TRBD1 (6 bases). This CDR3 has 16 amino acids. CDR1 and CDR2 from the germline V gene are SGHRS and YFSETQ. The V gene lost 7 bases and the J gene lost 3 bases, with 23 bases spanning the gap.